This T cell receptor beta chain is drawn from a study of T cell repertoires in cytomegalovirus infection. Study-level background: Signatures in public TCR beta sequences pointed to both CMV infection and matching HLA type.

Details on this clonotype: The target antigen is unknown.

Study-wide results and limits: Identification of carriers of CMV plus the relevant HLA was achieved through cumulative public TCR beta family frequency. Within the response measured ex vivo, HLA-C-restricted CMV-specific TCR beta clonotypes were dominant.

TCRdb redid the calling of the reads with MiXCR, one entry per CDR3 protein. The table has 310,000 or so distinct CDR3 sequences, 20% to 30% seen once; the top ten hold roughly 13%. V lost 4 bases, J lost 5 bases, and 5 bases stayed unmatched. Per germline, CDR1 DFQATT and CDR2 SNEGSKA (reference sequence). There are 12 residues in the CDR3. This TCR came from a human donor in good health (CMV status not recorded). Some clones in this sample may be carry-over from other donors' samples. Sequencing was done on a sample of PBMCs. The gene calls are TRBV20-1 and TRBJ2-7; 7 nucleotides match TRBD2. The CDR3, as DNA: TGCAGTGCTAAGTGGGGGGGAGACGAGCAGTACTTC. Protein: CSAKWGGDEQYF.